These 26 T cell receptor beta chains were sequenced from one sample in a study of shared clonotypes between healthy human individuals. Generated by immunoSEQ multiplex PCR, the TCRdb table keeps only in-frame clones and is missing some. The repertoire holds over 2 million clones, with 92% as singletons. Input material: naive CD4+ T cells from PBMCs. Specified subset: CD45RA+ positively selected. Receptor source: a young man in good health. Some clones in this sample may be carry-over from other donors' samples.

Comments on this clone: Other DNA sequences in the sample encode the same CDR3. V usage is TRBV5-1 and J usage is TRBJ2-1; TRBD1 aligns across 11 bases. CDR3 size: 15 residues. The germline gives CDR1 SGHRS, CDR2 YFSETQ. V shed 2 bases, J shed 3 bases, and the junction held 1 base outside the gene matches. As DNA, the CDR3 is TGCGCCAGCAGCTTAGGGACAGGGGGCTACAATGAGCAGTTCTTC. Amino acids: CASSLGTGGYNEQFF.

This clone was counted once. This chain uses TRBV5-1 with TRBJ1-1; 8 bases agree with TRBD1. The CDR3 spans 15 residues. Germline V lookup: CDR1 SGHRS, CDR2 YFSETQ. V lost 4 bases to trimming and J lost 4 bases; unmatched junction nucleotides: 9. In DNA form, the CDR3 reads TGCGCCAGCAGCCCCGGACAGGGAGGGGGCACTGAAGCTTTCTTT. It codes for CASSPGQGGGTEAFF.

The chain recombines TRBV15 with TRBJ1-3; 8 nucleotides align to TRBD1. Trimming at V came to 4 bases and at J to 4 bases, leaving 9 bases not matched to a gene. CDR1 and CDR2 from the germline V gene are LNHNV and YYDKDF (reference sequence). The CDR3 contains 16 residues. The CDR3 loop reads CATSTDATGVGNTIYF. The CDR3 coding sequence is TGTGCCACCAGCACCGATGCGACAGGGGTGGGAAACACCATATATTTT.

Notes on this clone: Distinct nucleotide sequences in the sample also encode this CDR3. The chain links TRBV11-2 to TRBJ2-2; D not certain. V lost 5 bases and J 2 bases, leaving 6 bases between the germline ends. Germline CDR1 SGHAT, CDR2 FQNNGV. The CDR3 consists of 13 residues. The CDR3 nucleotides are TGTGCCAGCAGCCCTATAAACACCGGGGAGCTGTTTTTT. This translates into CASSPINTGELFF.

As concerns this clone: The sample carries other DNA sequences with the same CDR3. This chain uses TRBV7-9 with TRBJ2-3, with D hard to call. This CDR3 has 14 residues. The germline V gene has CDR1 SEHNR and CDR2 FQNEAQ (reference sequence). Trimming left V 3 bases short and J 0 bases short, with 7 bases between. CDR3 residues: CASSFEGSTDTQYF. The CDR3 nucleotides read TGTGCCAGCAGCTTCGAAGGGAGCACAGATACGCAGTATTTT.

The genes are TRBV30 and TRBJ1-1, with 7 bases that match TRBD1. The CDR3 is 15 amino acids. Germline CDR1 reads GTSNPN; CDR2 reads SVGIG (reference sequence). Unmatched junction bases numbered 12, after V lost 4 bases and J lost 4 bases. DNA for the CDR3: TGTGCCTGGACCCCTACCAGGGGGTCGGGCACTGAAGCTTTCTTT. It yields the protein CAWTPTRGSGTEAFF.

The chain couples TRBV18 to TRBJ1-4; D ambiguous. Germline V CDR1 and CDR2: KGHSH, LQKENI. V lost 4 bases, J lost 5 bases, and 11 bases lay in between. CDR3 size: 14 residues. CDR3 DNA sequence: TGTGCCAGCTCACTTGGGGTCCAGAATGAAAAACTGTTTTTT. Translated: CASSLGVQNEKLFF.

The chain uses TRBV28 and TRBJ2-7; TRBD2 is a possible D gene (6 bases). V lost 6 bases to trimming and J lost 0 bases, with 15 bases between them. Germline lookup yields CDR1 MDHEN and CDR2 SYDVKM. This CDR3 contains 15 residues. The CDR3 DNA sequence: TGTGCCAGCAGCTCCCGGGTAGCGGCCTCCTACGAGCAGTACTTC. Its translation: CASSSRVAASYEQYF.

The chain recombines TRBV10-3 with TRBJ2-1; D might be TRBD2 (5 bases). CDR1 is ENHRY, CDR2 SYGVKD, per germline. Trimming cost V 6 bases and J 7 bases, with 16 bases left between them. The CDR3 runs 14 residues. CDR3 residues: CAIRGAGERNEQFF. CDR3 bases: TGTGCCATCAGGGGCGCCGGGGAAAGGAATGAGCAGTTCTTC.

In regard to this clone: This specimen includes other DNA sequences encoding the same CDR3. The chain employs TRBV7-2 and TRBJ2-7, with D uncertain. This CDR3 is built from 11 residues. Germline V gene data show CDR1 as SGHTA and CDR2 as FQGNSA. V was cut by 5 bases and J by 3 bases, with 5 bases left in between. The CDR3 sequence is CASSLYYEQYF. The CDR3 DNA follows: TGTGCCAGCAGCCTGTACTACGAGCAGTACTTC.

The chain links TRBV28 to TRBJ2-7, with TRBD1 matching 8 bases. With V trimmed by 5 bases and J by 2 bases, 5 bases remained unmatched. This CDR3 is 14 amino acids long. Germline CDR1 and CDR2: MDHEN and SYDVKM. CDR3: CASSTGQDPYEQYF. Written as DNA, the CDR3 is TGTGCCAGCAGTACGGGACAGGATCCCTACGAGCAGTACTTC.

A remark on this clone: This sample includes further DNA sequences coding for the same CDR3. V gene TRBV11-2 combines with J gene TRBJ2-7; weak D call: TRBD1 (5 bases). The CDR3 has 12 residues. Trimming removed 2 bases at V and 3 bases at J, with 5 bases between. The germline V gene encodes CDR1 SGHAT and CDR2 FQNNGV. The CDR3 sequence is CASSLQGYEQYF. CDR3 sequence (DNA): TGTGCCAGCAGCTTACAGGGCTACGAGCAGTACTTC.

Only a few counts were recorded for this clone. The J gene is TRBJ1-2, the V gene TRBV7-2; 7 bases line up with TRBD1. Germline V gene sequence: CDR1 SGHTA, CDR2 FQGNSA. After removal of 2 bases from V and 0 bases from J, the junction contained 3 bases not matched to a gene. The CDR3 is 15 amino acids. CDR3 region: CASSLTGTANYGYTF. For the CDR3, the DNA is TGTGCCAGCAGCTTAACCGGGACAGCTAACTATGGCTACACCTTC.

The rearrangement links TRBV6-5 to TRBJ2-7; 10 nucleotides match TRBD1. The germline gives CDR1 MNHEY, CDR2 SVGAGI. The CDR3 runs 15 residues. The V segment lost 5 bases and the J segment 1 base; nucleotides outside the gene matches: 5. The DNA of the CDR3 is TGTGCCAGCAGTCGGGACAGGGGCGGATCCTACGAGCAGTACTTC. The encoded protein is CASSRDRGGSYEQYF.

J is TRBJ2-2 and V is TRBV7-3; the D is unclear. The CDR3 has 13 amino acids. Germline CDR1 is SGHTA and CDR2 is FQGTGA. V gave up 3 bases and J gave up 9 bases, with 11 bases separating them. The chain's CDR3 is CASSFRNSRELFF. CDR3 sequence (DNA): TGTGCCAGCAGCTTTAGGAACTCCAGGGAGCTGTTTTTT.

V gene TRBV19 combines with J gene TRBJ1-2, with a possible D match to TRBD1 (5 bases). The CDR3 contains 14 residues. In germline, CDR1 is LNHDA, CDR2 SQIVND (reference sequence). Trimming removed 3 bases at V and 5 bases at J, with 13 bases between. CDR3 protein: CASSMWDSGYGYTF. CDR3 DNA sequence: TGTGCCAGTAGTATGTGGGACTCAGGGTATGGCTACACCTTC.

The rearrangement uses TRBV30 and TRBJ1-5; no clear D. The V end lost 2 bases, the J end lost 2 bases, and 13 bases lay between the germline ends. The germline V gene has CDR1 GTSNPN and CDR2 SVGIG (reference sequence). This CDR3 spans 15 amino acids. The CDR3 DNA reads TGTGCCTGGAGTATAATGACTGGAGGCAATCAGCCCCAGCATTTT. It yields the protein CAWSIMTGGNQPQHF.

The chain is built from TRBV19 and TRBJ2-7; D gene uncertain. The CDR3 extends over 15 amino acids. Between the trimmed V and J ends, which lost 1 base and 3 bases, there was a span of 13 bases. CDR1 and CDR2 (germline): LNHDA, SQIVND (reference sequence). The CDR3 bases are TGTGCCAGTAGTATAGCTGGGGTAGGGAACTACGAGCAGTACTTC. Translation gives CASSIAGVGNYEQYF. Supplemented by reference TRBV19 and TRBJ2-7, the full variable domain reads DGGITQSPKYLFRKEGQNVTLSCEQNLNHDAMYWYRQDPGQGLRLIYYSQIVNDFQKGDIAEGYSVSREKKESFPLTVTSAQKNPTAFYLCASSIAGVGNYEQYFGPGTRLTVT.

The V gene is TRBV5-5, the J gene TRBJ2-2, with 9 bases lining up with TRBD1. Germline CDR1 SGHKS, CDR2 YYEKEE (reference sequence). The CDR3 runs 16 residues. Germline trimming cut 6 bases from V and 6 bases from J; bases unmatched to any gene: 12. The CDR3 loop reads CASTRPGQGTAGELFF. Here the CDR3 DNA reads TGTGCCAGCACCCGACCGGGACAGGGTACGGCCGGGGAGCTGTTTTTT. Looking up the rest from reference TRBV5-5 and TRBJ2-2 gives the full variable domain: DAGVTQSPTHLIKTRGQQVTLRCSPISGHKSVSWYQQVLGQGPQFIFQYYEKEERGRGNFPDRFSARQFPNYSSELNVNALLLGDSALYLCASTRPGQGTAGELFFGEGSRLTVL.

The chain uses TRBV7-3 and TRBJ1-2; weak D call: TRBD1 (6 bases). There are 13 residues in the CDR3. Trimming took 5 bases from V and 5 from J, leaving 12 bases between them. Germline V CDR1 and CDR2: SGHTA, FQGTGA. CDR3 amino acids: CASSEDRGYGYTF. CDR3 nucleotide sequence: TGTGCCAGCAGCGAGGACAGAGGGTATGGCTACACCTTC. Combining the CDR3 with reference TRBV7-3 and TRBJ1-2 gives the whole variable domain GAGVSQTPSNKVTEKGKYVELRCDPISGHTALYWYRQSLGQGPEFLIYFQGTGAADDSGLPNDRFFAVRPEGSVSTLKIQRTERGDSAVYLCASSEDRGYGYTFGSGTRLTVV.

The chain is built from TRBV5-4 and TRBJ1-5; no clear D. Per germline, CDR1 SGHNT and CDR2 YYREEE (reference sequence). This CDR3 has 13 residues. Trimming stripped 3 bases from V and 3 bases from J, with 7 bases between. In nucleotides, the CDR3 is TGTGCCAGCAGCTCCGGGATCAATCAGCCCCAGCATTTT. Its translation is CASSSGINQPQHF.

This rearrangement joins TRBV7-3 to TRBJ1-1; maybe TRBD1 (6 bases). Trimming removed 5 bases at V and 6 bases at J, with 19 bases between. CDR1 and CDR2 (germline): SGHTA, FQGTGA. This CDR3 has 15 amino acids. CDR3 residues: CASSPTPTGRAEAFF. CDR3 DNA: TGTGCCAGCAGCCCAACACCGACAGGCAGGGCTGAAGCTTTCTTT. Looking up the rest from reference TRBV7-3 and TRBJ1-1 gives the full variable domain: GAGVSQTPSNKVTEKGKYVELRCDPISGHTALYWYRQSLGQGPEFLIYFQGTGAADDSGLPNDRFFAVRPEGSVSTLKIQRTERGDSAVYLCASSPTPTGRAEAFFGQGTRLTVV.

CDR3 nucleotides: TGTGCCAGCAGTCTCCTTCAGACAGGGGGCAAAAACATTCAGTACTTC. It codes for CASSLLQTGGKNIQYF. The rearrangement uses TRBV27 and TRBJ2-4, with 9 bases aligning to TRBD1. The junction had 8 bases not matched to a gene; V was cut back by 5 bases and J by 3 bases. Germline CDR1 is MNHEY and CDR2 is SMNVEV (reference sequence). This CDR3 is built from 16 residues.

In this sample, this clone turned up once. Other DNA sequences from this sample encode an identical CDR3 as well. This chain connects TRBV5-1 to TRBJ2-5; D perhaps matches TRBD2 (5 bases). Germline-derived CDR1 and CDR2 are SGHRS and YFSETQ. The CDR3 length is 14 residues. Trimming took off 0 bases at V and 1 base at J, with 7 bases between the two ends. The CDR3 is CASSLGLAQETQYF. The CDR3 DNA is TGCGCCAGCAGCTTGGGGCTAGCCCAAGAGACCCAGTACTTC.

This clone has a single count. The chain couples TRBV29-1 to TRBJ2-3, with D unclear. Germline V CDR1 and CDR2: SQVTM, ANQGSEA. CDR3 size: 12 residues. The V gene lost 5 bases and the J gene lost 1 base, with 7 bases spanning the gap. DNA for the CDR3: TGCAGCGTTCACAGTGGCACAGATACGCAGTATTTT. Its translation is CSVHSGTDTQYF.

The V call is TRBV6-5, the J call TRBJ2-7; TRBD2 matches 7 bases. V lost 11 bases, J lost 3 bases, and 4 bases stayed unmatched. CDR3 size: 11 residues. Germline assignment: CDR1 MNHEY and CDR2 SVGAGI. As DNA, the CDR3 is TGTGCCGTGGCGGGAGACTACGAGCAGTACTTC. Residues: CAVAGDYEQYF.